These 10 T cell receptor beta chains came from one sample sequenced in a study of T cells and copy number aberrations in small-cell lung cancer. This table comes from immunoSEQ multiplex PCR, and its TCRdb copy is limited to in-frame clones, with some not included. The data contain roughly 1,600 clones, about four fifths of them singletons. Input material: normal tissue next to the tumor. The receptors stem from a man between 60 and 75 years old with small cell lung cancer.

This rearrangement joins TRBV11-2 to TRBJ1-6; TRBD1 agrees at 7 bases. Germline trimming cut 3 bases from V and 8 bases from J; bases unmatched to any gene: 7. The CDR3 runs 15 residues. CDR1 is SGHAT, CDR2 FQNNGV, per germline. Here the CDR3 DNA reads TGTGCCAGCAGCTTCCTGGGACAGAGTGATTCACCCCTCCACTTT. Its protein product is CASSFLGQSDSPLHF.

The chain links TRBV11-3 to TRBJ2-7, with 8 bases identical to TRBD1. CDR3 length: 15 residues. The ends lost 5 bases at V and 2 bases at J; junction bases unmatched: 8. Per germline, CDR1 SGHNT and CDR2 YENEEA. The DNA for the CDR3 is TGTGCCAGCAGCCCGCACCAGGGGGCAGCCTACGAGCAGTACTTC. It codes for CASSPHQGAAYEQYF.

As regards this clone: Compared with germline, one end of the junction differs, possibly owing to a read error. This chain joins TRBV4-2 and TRBJ2-7; D uncertain. CDR1 is LGHNA, CDR2 YNFKEQ, per germline. This CDR3 is built from 14 residues. Written as DNA, the CDR3 is TGTGCCAGCAGCCAGACGCAGCAGCTCTACGAGCAGTATTTC. Its translation is CASSQTQQLYEQYF.

The rearrangement uses TRBV10-3 and TRBJ2-3; no clear D gene. The CDR3 totals 15 residues. The V gene lost 6 bases and the J gene lost 1 base, with 14 bases spanning the gap. Germline loops: CDR1 ENHRY, CDR2 SYGVKD. For the CDR3, the DNA is TGTGCCATCAGGAGAGATCCATTCCGCACAGATACGCAGTATTTT. Its translation: CAIRRDPFRTDTQYF.

V and J are TRBV9 and TRBJ2-5; 8 bases agree with TRBD2. The germline CDR1 and CDR2 sequences are SGDLS and YYNGEE. The V segment lost 4 bases and the J segment 3 bases; nucleotides outside the gene matches: 8. CDR3 size: 15 residues. The CDR3 DNA follows: TGTGCCAGCAGCCGGGAGGGCGTTCATAAAGAGACCCAGTACTTC. Translating it yields CASSREGVHKETQYF.

The rearrangement joins TRBV5-1 to TRBJ2-7; D uncertain. Germline lookup yields CDR1 SGHRS and CDR2 YFSETQ. V was shortened by 2 bases and J by 3 bases, with 6 bases between the two germline ends. The CDR3 spans 12 residues. CDR3 in DNA: TGCGCCAGCAGCTTTGGGGACTACGAGCAGTACTTC. As protein: CASSFGDYEQYF.

CDR3 coding DNA: TGCGCCAGCAGCCCGCAAGGACTAGCACAAGAGACCCAGTACTTC. It translates to CASSPQGLAQETQYF. The chain is built from TRBV4-3 and TRBJ2-5, with 8 bases that match TRBD2. The V segment lost 4 bases and the J segment 2 bases; nucleotides outside the gene matches: 6. The germline V gene has CDR1 LGHNA and CDR2 YSLEER. The CDR3 loop spans 15 amino acids.

The chain is built from TRBV5-1 and TRBJ2-1, with TRBD2 matching 10 bases. This CDR3 region has 15 residues. The germline V gene has CDR1 SGHRS and CDR2 YFSETQ. Losses at the gene ends were 2 bases for V and 9 bases for J; bases not matched to a gene: 8. The CDR3 region has the DNA TGCGCCAGCAGCTTCAGGTTCCTAGCGGGAGTTGAGCAGTTCTTC. Its protein product is CASSFRFLAGVEQFF.

The chain combines TRBV18 with TRBJ2-3, with 8 nucleotides matching TRBD2. Germline assignment: CDR1 KGHSH and CDR2 LQKENI. J was trimmed by 5 bases and V by 3 bases; bases with no gene match: 10. The CDR3 covers 16 residues. The CDR3: CASSPAPGGLGDTQYF. The CDR3 DNA is TGTGCCAGCTCACCGGCTCCGGGAGGGTTAGGAGATACGCAGTATTTT.

V usage is TRBV30 and J usage is TRBJ2-3; no definite D call. V gave up 7 bases and J gave up 6 bases, with 11 bases separating them. CDR1 is GTSNPN and CDR2 is SVGIG in the germline V gene (reference sequence). The CDR3 extends over 11 amino acids. In nucleotides, the CDR3 is TGTGCCTTCTCGTCGTGGGATACGCAGTATTTT. This codes for CAFSSWDTQYF.